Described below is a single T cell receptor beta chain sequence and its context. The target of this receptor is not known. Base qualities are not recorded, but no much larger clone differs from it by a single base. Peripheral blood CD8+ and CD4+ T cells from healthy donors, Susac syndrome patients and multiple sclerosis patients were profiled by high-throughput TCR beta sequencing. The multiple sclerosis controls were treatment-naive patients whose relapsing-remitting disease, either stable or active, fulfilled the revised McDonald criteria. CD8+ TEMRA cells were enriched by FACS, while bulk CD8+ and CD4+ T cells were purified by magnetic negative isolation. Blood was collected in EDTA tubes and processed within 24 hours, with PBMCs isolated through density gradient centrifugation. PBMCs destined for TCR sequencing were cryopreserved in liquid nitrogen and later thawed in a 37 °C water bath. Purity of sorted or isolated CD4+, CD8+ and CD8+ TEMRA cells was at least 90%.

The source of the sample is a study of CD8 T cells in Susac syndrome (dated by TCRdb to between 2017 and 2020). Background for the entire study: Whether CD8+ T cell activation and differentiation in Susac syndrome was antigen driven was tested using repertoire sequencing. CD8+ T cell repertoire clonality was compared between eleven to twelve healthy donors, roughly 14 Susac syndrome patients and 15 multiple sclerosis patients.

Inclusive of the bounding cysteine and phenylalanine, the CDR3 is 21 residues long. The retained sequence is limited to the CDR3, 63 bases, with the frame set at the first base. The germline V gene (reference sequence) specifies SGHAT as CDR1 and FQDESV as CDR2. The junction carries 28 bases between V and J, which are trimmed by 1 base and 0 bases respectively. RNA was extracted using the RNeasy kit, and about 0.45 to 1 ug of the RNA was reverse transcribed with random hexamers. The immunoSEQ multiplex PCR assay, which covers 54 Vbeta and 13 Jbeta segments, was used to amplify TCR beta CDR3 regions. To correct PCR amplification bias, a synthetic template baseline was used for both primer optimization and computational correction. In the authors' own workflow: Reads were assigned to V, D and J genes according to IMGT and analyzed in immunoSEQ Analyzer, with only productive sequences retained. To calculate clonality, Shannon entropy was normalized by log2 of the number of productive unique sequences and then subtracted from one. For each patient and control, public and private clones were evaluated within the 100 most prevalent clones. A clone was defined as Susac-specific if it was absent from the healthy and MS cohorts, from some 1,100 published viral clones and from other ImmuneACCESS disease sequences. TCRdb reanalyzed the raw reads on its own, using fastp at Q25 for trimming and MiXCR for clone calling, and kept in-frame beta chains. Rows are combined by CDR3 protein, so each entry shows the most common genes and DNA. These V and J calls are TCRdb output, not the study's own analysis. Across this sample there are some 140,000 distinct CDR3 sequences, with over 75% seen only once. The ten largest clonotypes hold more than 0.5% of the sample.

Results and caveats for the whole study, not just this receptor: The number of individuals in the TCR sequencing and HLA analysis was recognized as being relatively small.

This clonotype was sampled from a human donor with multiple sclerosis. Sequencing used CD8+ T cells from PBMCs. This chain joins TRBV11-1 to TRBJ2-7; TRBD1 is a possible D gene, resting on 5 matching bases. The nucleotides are TGTGCCAGCAGCTTAGAGGGGATGTGGCAGGCGCCCAACCTCGGCTCCTACGAGCAGTACTTC. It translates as CASSLEGMWQAPNLGSYEQYF. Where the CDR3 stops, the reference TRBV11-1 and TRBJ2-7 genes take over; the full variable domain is EAEVAQSPRYKITEKSQAVAFWCDPISGHATLYWYRQILGQGPELLVQFQDESVVDDSQLPKDRFSAERLKGVDSTLKIQPAELGDSAMYLCASSLEGMWQAPNLGSYEQYFGPGTRLTVT.